The source of this T cell receptor beta chain is a study of shared clonotypes between healthy human individuals. Concerning this clone: Its target is not known.

This CDR3 region has 17 residues. The J segment lost 2 bases and the V segment lost 2 bases, leaving 8 bases of the junction unmatched. CDR1 is SGHAT and CDR2 is FQNNGV in the germline V gene. Findings and limits, study-wide: Represented genetic and exposure-history diversity was restricted by having few donors.

The authors loaded around 190 ng DNA, roughly 27,000 T cell genomes, into sorted-subset replicate PCRs. Assay used: immunoSEQ multiplex PCR; TCRdb lists only in-frame clones, some missing. The table has some 1,100,000 clones, about four fifths seen once. The sequence was collected from a man between 18 and 29 years old in good health. Some clones in this sample may be carry-over from other donors' samples. V gene TRBV11-2 combines with J gene TRBJ2-1; 8 nucleotides align to TRBD1. The specimen sequenced was memory CD4+ T cells from PBMCs. Subset specified: CD45RA-negative fraction. CDR3 nucleotide sequence: TGTGCCAGCAGCTTACCGGAAGACAGGGGAACCTACAATGAGCAGTTCTTC. Its translation is CASSLPEDRGTYNEQFF.